These T cell receptor beta chains were read from a single sample in a study of blood T cell repertoires in COVID-19. Assay used: immunoSEQ multiplex PCR; TCRdb lists only in-frame clones, some missing. This sample carries 150,000 or so clones, over 80% of them seen once, and the ten largest clones take over 4%. Sequenced: PBMCs or T cells enriched from blood (not recorded which). Every receptor here comes from a man aged 70 or older who had been exposed to COVID-19. Each CDR3 is given with its conserved first and last residue. D genes are given only for firm matches. Some rows mark clone size as missing; the rest say once, few, many or name a class of expanded clone.

TRBJ1-1 | TRBD1 | few | TRBV18 | CASSLGTGGPEAFF | TGTGCCAGCTCGCTCGGGACAGGGGGCCCTGAAGCTTTCTTT
TRBJ1-1 | . | . | TRBV7-9 | CASGTGFAEAFF | TGTGCCAGCGGAACAGGGTTTGCAGAAGCTTTCTTT
TRBJ1-1 | . | . | TRBV5-1 | CASSYGSNTEAFF | TGCGCCAGCAGCTACGGGTCCAACACTGAAGCTTTCTTT
TRBJ1-1 | . | . | TRBV16 | CASSYTGEAFF | TGTGCCAGCAGCTATACCGGGGAAGCTTTCTTT
TRBJ1-5 | TRBD1 | . | TRBV2 | CASRQDRSSNQPQHF | TGTGCCAGCAGGCAGGACAGGTCGAGCAATCAGCCCCAGCATTTT
TRBJ2-5 | TRBD1 | few | TRBV5-1 | CASSLGDRRQETQYF | TGCGCCAGCAGCTTGGGGGACAGGCGGCAAGAGACCCAGTACTTC
TRBJ1-2 | . | . | TRBV12-5 | CASGLSYGGLYGYTF | TGTGCTAGTGGTTTGTCATATGGGGGACTCTATGGCTACACCTTC
TRBJ1-1 | TRBD1 | . | TRBV19 | CASSVQGQANTEAFF | TGTGCCAGTAGTGTCCAGGGACAGGCGAACACTGAAGCTTTCTTT
TRBJ2-2 | TRBD1 | . | TRBV27 | CASSFFRQGAPVGELFF | TGTGCCAGCAGTTTTTTCAGACAGGGGGCGCCGGTCGGGGAGCTGTTTTTT
TRBJ2-5 | TRBD2 | . | TRBV27 | CASSLLGEGRETQYF | TGTGCCAGCAGTTTATTGGGGGAGGGCCGGGAGACCCAGTACTTC
TRBJ1-1 | . | . | TRBV9 | CASSAGIGTTEAFF | TGTGCCAGCAGCGCAGGAATTGGGACTACTGAAGCTTTCTTT
TRBJ1-4 | . | . | TRBV19 | CASSIDRLKLFF | TGTGCCAGTAGTATAGACAGACTAAAACTGTTTTTT
TRBJ2-5 | TRBD1 | . | TRBV6-2/TRBV6-3 | CASSRQGTLHF | TGTGCCAGCAGTCGACAGGGGACCCTTCACTTC
TRBJ1-1 | TRBD1 | . | TRBV6-6 | CASSSPGQSMNTEAFF | TGTGCCAGCAGTTCACCGGGACAGTCCATGAACACTGAAGCTTTCTTT
TRBJ1-6 | . | . | TRBV24-1 | CATSDLTSRSYNSPLHF | TGTGCCACCAGTGATTTGACGAGCCGTTCCTATAATTCACCCCTCCACTTT
TRBJ2-2 | . | . | TRBV28 | CASSLRGSNTGELFF | TGTGCCAGCAGTTTAAGAGGGTCGAACACCGGGGAGCTGTTTTTT
TRBJ1-1 | TRBD1 | . | TRBV5-4 | CASSYKGQGNTEAFF | TGTGCCAGCAGCTATAAGGGACAGGGGAACACTGAAGCTTTCTTT
TRBJ1-2 | . | . | TRBV7-9 | CASSLAHKRADGYTF | TGTGCCAGCAGCTTAGCGCATAAGAGGGCTGATGGCTACACCTTC
TRBJ2-2 | . | . | TRBV27 | CASSWGSANTGELFF | TGTGCCAGCAGTTGGGGTAGCGCGAACACCGGGGAGCTGTTTTTT
TRBJ1-4 | TRBD1 | . | TRBV3-1/TRBV3-2 | CASSHVARGQANEKLFF | TGTGCCAGCAGCCATGTCGCGAGGGGGCAGGCTAATGAAAAACTGTTTTTT
TRBJ1-1 | . | . | TRBV3-1/TRBV3-2 | CASSQEGTGAFF | TGTGCCAGCAGCCAAGAAGGGACTGGAGCTTTCTTT
TRBJ1-2 | . | . | TRBV9 | CASSVNPDPTYGYTF | TGTGCCAGCAGCGTAAATCCAGATCCGACTTATGGCTACACCTTC
TRBJ2-7 | . | . | TRBV7-7 | CASSPSPRGNYEQYF | TGTGCCAGCAGCCCATCCCCGCGGGGTAACTACGAGCAGTACTTC
TRBJ2-3 | TRBD2 | . | TRBV5-4 | CASSLAGGTDTQYF | TGTGCCAGCAGCCTAGCGGGAGGTACAGATACGCAGTATTTT
TRBJ1-5 | . | . | TRBV9 | CASSVDTAALGPQHF | TGTGCCAGCAGCGTAGACACAGCCGCCTTGGGGCCCCAGCATTTT
TRBJ1-2 | . | . | TRBV6-5 | CASSRNGDTLGGYTF | TGTGCCAGCAGCAGGAACGGGGACACATTGGGTGGCTACACCTTC
TRBJ1-1 | . | . | TRBV11-2 | CASSLQGWTTEAFF | TGTGCCAGCAGCCTCCAGGGTTGGACCACTGAAGCTTTCTTT